The 22 T cell receptor beta chains in this list originate from one sample, sequenced in a study of beta chain features in type 1 diabetes. Expressed TCRB transcripts were sequenced after all isolated RNA was converted to cDNA. Here immunoSEQ multiplex PCR was the method, and the copy in TCRdb shows in-frame clones only, minus some. The sample contains about 330,000 clones, about 11% of which appear only once. Sequencing used naive CD4+ T cells from blood. These TCRs come from a woman in her 30s in good health.

The rearrangement links TRBV18 to TRBJ2-6, with 9 bases identical to TRBD1. CDR3 size: 14 residues. Losses at the gene ends were 6 bases for V and 12 bases for J; bases not matched to a gene: 9. Germline CDR1 is KGHSH and CDR2 is LQKENI. The CDR3 region has the DNA TGTGCCAGCTCCTACGGGACAGGGCTTCCCGTCCTGACTTTC. This encodes CASSYGTGLPVLTF.

V and J are TRBV4-3 and TRBJ1-2; no definite D call. The CDR3 is 16 residues long. CDR1 LGHNA and CDR2 YSLEER come from the germline V gene. V shed 0 bases and J shed 0 bases, with 11 bases lying between them. CDR3 nucleotides: TGCGCCAGCAGCCAAGAGCCCAAACCAGCTAACTATGGCTACACCTTC. Amino acid sequence: CASSQEPKPANYGYTF.

This clone showed up just a few times. The rearrangement links TRBV2 to TRBJ2-1; 7 positions match TRBD2. Trimming at V came to 6 bases and at J to 8 bases, leaving 19 bases not matched to a gene. The CDR3 loop spans 17 amino acids. Germline lookup yields CDR1 SNHLY and CDR2 FYNNEI. The CDR3 loop reads CASRSSLAGVTHDEQFF. CDR3 DNA sequence: TGTGCCAGCAGGTCCTCCCTCGCGGGGGTAACACACGATGAGCAGTTCTTC.

The V call is TRBV5-1, the J call TRBJ2-2, with TRBD2 matching over 9 bases. This CDR3 is 15 amino acids long. The germline gives CDR1 SGHRS, CDR2 YFSETQ. V gave up 1 base and J gave up 5 bases; unmatched junction bases: 3. Here the CDR3 reads CASSLSAGGTGELFF. The DNA for the CDR3 is TGCGCCAGCAGCTTGAGTGCGGGAGGGACCGGGGAGCTGTTTTTT.

This clone was detected only a few times. V and J are TRBV7-2 and TRBJ2-5; 9 positions agree with TRBD2. The germline gives CDR1 SGHTA, CDR2 FQGNSA. CDR3 length equals 16 residues. Trimming removed 2 bases from V and 5 bases from J; junction bases left unmatched: 9. The CDR3 DNA follows: TGTGCCAGCAGCTTATCGACTAGCGGACAATGGGAGACCCAGTACTTC. It specifies CASSLSTSGQWETQYF. Variable domain in full (rest from reference TRBV7-2 and TRBJ2-5): GAGVSQSPSNKVTEKGKDVELRCDPISGHTALYWYRQSLGQGLEFLIYFQGNSAPDKSGLPSDRFSAERTGGSVSTLTIQRTQQEDSAVYLCASSLSTSGQWETQYFGPGTRLLVL.

This clone was detected only a few times. The V and J genes are TRBV6-5 and TRBJ2-5, with 12 bases fitting TRBD2. The J segment lost 2 bases and the V segment lost 4 bases, leaving 5 bases of the junction unmatched. The CDR3 extends over 16 amino acids. Germline V CDR1 and CDR2: MNHEY, SVGAGI. In nucleotides, the CDR3 is TGTGCCAGCAGTTCCGGGACTAGCGGGCCACAAGAGACCCAGTACTTC. Protein product: CASSSGTSGPQETQYF.

V gene TRBV5-1 combines with J gene TRBJ2-5; D perhaps matches TRBD2 (6 bases). The length of the CDR3 is 16 residues. The germline V gene encodes CDR1 SGHRS and CDR2 YFSETQ. V lost 0 bases to trimming and J lost 1 base, with 13 bases between them. CDR3 amino acids: CASSLEGSGGQETQYF. DNA for the CDR3: TGCGCCAGCAGCTTGGAGGGTAGCGGAGGCCAAGAGACCCAGTACTTC.

The J gene is TRBJ2-1, the V gene TRBV7-3, with TRBD2 matching 11 bases. Germline lookup yields CDR1 SGHTA and CDR2 FQGTGA. V dropped 2 bases and J dropped 2; count of bases not matched to a gene: 2. This CDR3 is 16 amino acids long. The CDR3: CASSLLAGGPYNEQFF. The CDR3 DNA is TGTGCCAGCAGCTTACTAGCGGGAGGTCCCTACAATGAGCAGTTCTTC.

V and J are TRBV5-1 and TRBJ2-3; possibly TRBD1 for D (6 bases). From germline, CDR1 is SGHRS and CDR2 YFSETQ. Trimming stripped 4 bases from V and 1 base from J, with 10 bases between. This CDR3 spans 14 amino acids. The CDR3 coding sequence is TGCGCCAGCAGCCCTGGACAGCGCACAGATACGCAGTATTTT. Encoded protein: CASSPGQRTDTQYF.

The chain joins TRBV5-1 to TRBJ2-1; the match to TRBD2 covers 7 bases. Germline V gene sequence: CDR1 SGHRS, CDR2 YFSETQ. V lost 0 bases to trimming and J lost 2 bases; unmatched junction nucleotides: 5. CDR3 length: 16 amino acids. In DNA, the CDR3 is TGCGCCAGCAGCTTGGCCGGGGGAGGGGCCTACAATGAGCAGTTCTTC. This encodes CASSLAGGGAYNEQFF. The whole variable domain, filled in from reference TRBV5-1 and TRBJ2-1, reads KAGVTQTPRYLIKTRGQQVTLSCSPISGHRSVSWYQQTPGQGLQFLFEYFSETQRNKGNFPGRFSGRQFSNSRSEMNVSTLELGDSALYLCASSLAGGGAYNEQFFGPGTRLTVL.

V and J are TRBV14 and TRBJ1-4; TRBD1 might be the D (6 bases). CDR1 and CDR2 from the germline V gene are SGHDN and FVKESK. The germline V and J ends were trimmed by 4 bases and 8 bases, with 14 bases remaining between them. The CDR3 runs 14 residues. In nucleotides, the CDR3 is TGTGCCAGCAGCCCAAGGACAGTGGGAGAAAAACTGTTTTTT. It is translated as CASSPRTVGEKLFF.

J is TRBJ2-7 and V is TRBV5-6, with 9 bases aligning to TRBD2. Losses at the gene ends were 4 bases for V and 2 bases for J; bases not matched to a gene: 4. Germline values: CDR1 SGHDT, CDR2 YYEEEE. CDR3 length: 14 amino acids. The CDR3 protein is CASSDSGSPYEQYF. CDR3 DNA sequence: TGTGCCAGCAGCGATAGCGGGAGTCCCTACGAGCAGTACTTC.

This clone was recorded a few times. The rearrangement joins TRBV19 to TRBJ2-7; D might be TRBD2 (5 bases). V was clipped by 4 bases and J by 0 bases, with 7 bases between them. CDR3 length: 13 amino acids. CDR1 and CDR2 from the germline V gene are LNHDA and SQIVND (reference sequence). The CDR3 loop reads CASSRESSYEQYF. The CDR3 DNA reads as TGTGCCAGTAGTAGGGAGAGCTCCTACGAGCAGTACTTC.

This chain connects TRBV27 to TRBJ2-5; the match to TRBD2 covers 8 bases. The CDR3 loop spans 12 amino acids. With 10 bases clipped from V and 5 bases from J, the junction kept 6 bases outside the gene matches. CDR1 and CDR2 (germline): MNHEY, SMNVEV (reference sequence). This CDR3 is CATATSDETQYF. The CDR3 nucleotides are TGTGCCACCGCGACTAGCGACGAGACCCAGTACTTC.

This chain uses TRBV7-9 with TRBJ2-7; D possibly corresponds to TRBD1 (6 bases). In germline, CDR1 is SEHNR, CDR2 FQNEAQ (reference sequence). The V and J ends lost 4 bases and 0 bases respectively, with 13 bases between them. This CDR3 is 15 amino acids long. This CDR3 is CASSWGLVSSYEQYF. The CDR3 nucleotides are TGTGCCAGCAGCTGGGGGCTAGTAAGCTCCTACGAGCAGTACTTC. The entire variable domain, with the rest obtained from reference TRBV7-9 and TRBJ2-7, is as follows: DTGVSQNPRHKITKRGQNVTFRCDPISEHNRLYWYRQTLGQGPEFLTYFQNEAQLEKSRLLSDRFSAERPKGSFSTLEIQRTEQGDSAMYLCASSWGLVSSYEQYFGPGTRLTVT.

This clone was counted a few times. This chain links TRBV19 with TRBJ2-7; D gene unclear. V was pared by 7 bases and J by 1 base, with 14 bases between. The CDR3 loop spans 14 amino acids. Germline assignment: CDR1 LNHDA and CDR2 SQIVND (reference sequence). CDR3 in amino acids: CASKPSLGSYEQYF. CDR3 coding DNA: TGTGCCAGTAAGCCCTCGCTTGGTTCCTACGAGCAGTACTTC.

In its sample, this clone was seen a few times. V gene TRBV4-3 combines with J gene TRBJ1-2; 7 bases agree with TRBD1. Trimming cost V 0 bases and J 4 bases; bases outside gene matches: 8. The CDR3 spans 16 residues. Germline CDR1 reads LGHNA; CDR2 reads YSLEER. The CDR3 region is CASSQDRRTGTYGYTF. In DNA, the CDR3 is TGCGCCAGCAGCCAAGATCGGCGGACAGGAACCTATGGCTACACCTTC.

The table lists this clone with a few counts. The chain employs TRBV29-1 and TRBJ2-3; 10 bases align to TRBD1. The junction had 7 bases not matched to a gene; V was cut back by 7 bases and J by 3 bases. The CDR3 has 14 amino acids. The V gene's germline CDR1 is SQVTM and CDR2 ANQGSEA. This CDR3 reads CSDLDRGRTDTQYF. The CDR3 DNA reads as TGCAGCGACCTCGACAGGGGGCGTACAGATACGCAGTATTTT.

This clone was observed a handful of times. This chain links TRBV5-6 with TRBJ2-3; 10 bases fit TRBD1. This CDR3 has 15 amino acids. Germline V gene lookup returns CDR1 SGHDT and CDR2 YYEEEE. Trimming took 3 bases from V and 2 from J; bases not matched to a gene: 3. The CDR3 DNA sequence: TGTGCCAGCAGCTCCGGGACAGGGGACACAGATACGCAGTATTTT. Protein sequence: CASSSGTGDTDTQYF.

In its sample, this clone was seen a few times. The gene calls are TRBV6-1 and TRBJ1-2; D call uncertain. V dropped 6 bases and J dropped 5 bases, with 10 bases sitting between them. The CDR3 has 12 amino acids. Germline CDR1 is MNHNS and CDR2 is SASEGT. CDR3 in DNA: TGTGCCAGCAGCACCAGTTATTATGGCTACACCTTC. Its translation: CASSTSYYGYTF.

CDR3 protein: CASSPVPEVTDTQYF. CDR3 DNA sequence: TGTGCCAGTAGTCCTGTTCCGGAGGTCACAGATACGCAGTATTTT. The chain has TRBV19 and TRBJ2-3, with a tentative D call TRBD2 (5 bases). The CDR3 runs to 15 residues. V was trimmed by 5 bases and J by 2 bases, leaving 14 bases between them. Looked up from germline, CDR1 is LNHDA and CDR2 is SQIVND (reference sequence).

This clone has more than one count but fewer than ten. The V call is TRBV7-2, the J call TRBJ2-3; a possible D gene is TRBD2 (5 bases). The CDR3 length is 16 residues. CDR1 SGHTA and CDR2 FQGNSA come from the germline V gene. V dropped 3 bases and J dropped 2 bases, with 15 bases sitting between them. CDR3 DNA sequence: TGTGCCAGCAGCTTTCAGACGGCCCGGGACACAGATACGCAGTATTTT. Its protein is CASSFQTARDTDTQYF.